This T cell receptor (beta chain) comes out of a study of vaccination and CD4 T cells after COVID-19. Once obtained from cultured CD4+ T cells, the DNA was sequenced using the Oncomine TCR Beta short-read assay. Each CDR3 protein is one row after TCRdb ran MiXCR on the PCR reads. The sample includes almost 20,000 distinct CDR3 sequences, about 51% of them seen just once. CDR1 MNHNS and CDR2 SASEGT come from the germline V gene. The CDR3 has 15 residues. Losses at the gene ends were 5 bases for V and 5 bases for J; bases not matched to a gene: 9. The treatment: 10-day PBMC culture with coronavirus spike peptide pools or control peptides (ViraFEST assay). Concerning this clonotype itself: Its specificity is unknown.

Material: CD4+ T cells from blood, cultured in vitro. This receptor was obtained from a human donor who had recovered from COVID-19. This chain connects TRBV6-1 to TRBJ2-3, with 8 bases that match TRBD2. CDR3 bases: TGTGCCAGCAGTCGTAGCGGGGCGGCGGTAGATACGCAGTATTTT. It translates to CASSRSGAAVDTQYF.